This TCR beta chain was profiled in a study of technical replicates of blood from several donors. CDR1 is SGHNT and CDR2 is YYREEE in the germline V gene (reference sequence). CDR3 length equals 12 residues. V shed 5 bases and J 8 bases; nucleotides not matched to a gene: 2. This table comes from immunoSEQ multiplex PCR, and its TCRdb copy is limited to in-frame clones, with some not included. The sample holds tens of thousands of clones; around nine tenths are singletons and the top ten take approximately 0.4%. Material for sequencing was T cells isolated from PBMCs. This sequence was found in a human donor in good health. This rearrangement joins TRBV5-4 to TRBJ1-4; 8 bases are shared with TRBD1. The CDR3 region is CASRGDREKLFF. In DNA, the CDR3 is TGTGCCAGCAGGGGGGACAGGGAAAAACTGTTTTTT.